This T cell receptor (beta chain) was identified during a study of cytomegalovirus exposure and HLA in healthy donors (dated by TCRdb to 2017 to 2019). The study in broad terms: In an earlier analysis of 587 of the donors, about 270 Gb of sequence data and 90 million to 130 million unique TCR beta sequences from roughly 190 million T cells were reported. About 280 gigabases of sequencing data and 75 million to 85 million unique TCR sequences made up an early release that covered several hundred HLA-typed donors. Of the approximately 400 genotyped donors, over 65% fell in the genetic ancestry cluster associated with self-reported Caucasian donors. The study was designed to test whether signatures of past pathogen exposure could be identified by cataloging public T cell receptors. The T cell repertoires of several hundred subjects were profiled by immunosequencing and related to cytomegalovirus serostatus. Besides the first cohort of around 670 subjects, a separate validation cohort made up of about 120 different subjects was used. To predict cytomegalovirus infection status, the study brought together high-throughput TCR immunosequencing, statistical association of individual TCRs with disease status, and machine learning. A later analysis re-analyzed previously published TCR beta repertoires from 500 to 700 donors and added high-resolution HLA genotyping to study TCR occurrence patterns. Rather than using new phenotypic data, the later analysis identified candidate immune exposures from TCR beta sequences and from how often those sequences occurred across donors. An earlier analysis of approximately 500 of the donors applied high-throughput TCR beta sequencing to assess whether each TCR beta V gene segment acted as functional or pseudogenic. Donor age, sex, ethnicity and CMV serostatus were compiled together with the repertoire data. Genome-wide SNP genotypes for about three fifths of the roughly 670 donors were used in a later genetic analysis, which treated that subset as a discovery cohort. Every discovery cohort repertoire had been produced on one sequencing platform. HLA typing included class I and class II loci at four-digit resolution. Typing coverage varied by locus: about 629-630 donors for A, B, C, DRB1 and DQB1; roughly 510 for DQA1; approximately 570 for DPA1; around 490 for DPB1. A handful of DR-DQ haplotypes were handled as single units for association and clustering because linkage in the cohort was strong. Among roughly 370 genotyped donors of the cohort, an average of 235,054 unique TCR beta nucleotide sequences were sequenced per donor, around 20% of them non-productive.

What the research found in general, with its limitations: Cytomegalovirus status was reported to be diagnosed by the classifier with high specificity and sensitivity in both the original and validation cohorts. A further reported finding was that TCR beta sequences accurately predicted the HLA-A and HLA-B alleles for most subjects in the first cohort. This cohort had only TCR beta chains sequenced, and the lack of alpha or paired-chain data limited which features could be detected. In the study, roughly 160 TCR beta chains were listed as associated with cytomegalovirus. The authors suggested that the approach could potentially be extended to other disease states and immunological phenotypes. Most CMV-associated TCR beta chains appeared to be HLA-restricted in a later analysis, and the HLA associations seemed to be driven largely by CMV exposure. Most TCR sequences were observed very rarely across donors, whereas some public TCRs were present in many individuals. The presence/absence analyses assumed that sequencing depth was roughly uniform across donors, and that assumption may not be true. The earlier analysis of 587 of the donors excluded some 15 rarely observed V segments, including chromosome 9 orphons, because counts were too low. Immune exposure information for the cohort was limited to CMV serostatus. Because HLA typing was unavailable for some donors at each locus, only the typed subset was used in association tests. According to a later analysis, parvovirus B19, influenza, CMV and Epstein-Barr virus appeared linked to several top co-occurrence clusters. A later genetic analysis reported fewer N-insertions in productive TCRs among donors in an Asian-associated ancestry cluster than the approximately 670-donor mean. In a later analysis, the rate of TCR association differed among HLA loci, with DRB1 alleles having the most associated TCRs and HLA-C alleles having the fewest. A cluster of highly shared sequence variants was judged likely to represent a technical artifact of the sequencing pipeline. Some IMGT-functional V segments, including TRBV6-2 and TRBV6-3, could not be distinguished by the 87-base-pair reads and were therefore excluded. An association between a missense DCLRE1C variant and V-gene and J-gene trimming of TCR beta chains was found in a later genetic analysis and replicated in an independent cohort. In an earlier analysis of 500 to 650 of the donors, most TCR beta V segments appeared in productive rearrangements about 87% or about 30% of the time, broadly matching IMGT annotations. In vitro tests confirmed that a few of the cytomegalovirus-associated TCR beta chains recognize cytomegalovirus antigens. A later analysis found that HLA-associated TCR beta chains were more clonally expanded and had lower generation probabilities than equally common non-associated chains. Correlated functional status among segregating V segments might be attributable to linkage disequilibrium, but an unknown experimental factor could not be ruled out. Strong co-occurrence of HLA alleles, especially DR and DQ, made assigning TCR associations to individual alleles difficult. Specific HLA alleles were associated with over 15,000 TCR beta sequences at a false discovery rate of 0.05 in a later analysis.

Comments on this clone: Its binding antigen is unknown. Base-call qualities are not available, and no considerably larger clone is one nucleotide away.

In total, 500 to 700 healthy bone marrow donors made up the cohort. All cohort members were sampled while nominally healthy, although unrecorded immune exposures were likely present. The donor was CMV seronegative and belonged to the group of 350 or so seronegative cohort members. A peripheral blood sample was provided by each donor, and peripheral blood mononuclear cells were used for TCR beta sequencing. The Qiagen DNeasy Blood Extraction Kit was used to extract genomic DNA from the blood cell samples. Receptors were amplified or captured by the immunoSEQ multiplex PCR assay. For the multiplex PCR, a mixture combining 60 forward primers for TCR Vbeta segments and 13 reverse primers for TCR Jbeta segments was used. The CDR3 region of rearranged TCR beta genes was amplified from genomic DNA by a multiplex PCR assay. The Illumina HiSeq System was used to sequence the amplified TCR beta libraries as 87-base-pair reads. The authors' analysis ran thus. A later analysis counted approximately 74 million unique TCR beta chains across the 640 or so repertoires, and some 11 million of these chains were shared by at least two donors. A nearest-neighbor algorithm error-corrected the raw reads and collapsed the reads into unique sequences, merging closely related sequences to remove PCR and sequencing errors. V, D and J gene segments were assigned by aligning CDR3 sequences to IMGT reference sequences. For a sequence to be retained, a match of at least six nucleotides to both a V gene segment and a J gene segment was required. Rearrangements were classified as productive when the CDR3 lacked stop codons and remained in frame with V and J, and all other rearrangements were classified as non-productive. CDR3 was defined by IMGT convention, running from the second conserved V-encoded cysteine to the conserved J-encoded phenylalanine. In an earlier analysis of more than 550 of the donors, sequences lacking an unambiguous match to a single V gene segment were excluded. In an earlier analysis of around 600 of the donors, V segments were called functional above 56.7% productive rearrangements and were called segregating when the between-donor standard deviation exceeded 5%. A statistical classification framework was developed to diagnose cytomegalovirus status using the catalog of TCR beta chain sequences. A later analysis assigned V and J genes by comparing TCR nucleotide sequences with IMGT/GENE-DB human TR gene sequences. Using the TCRdist pipeline, a later analysis assigned CDR3 sequences along with most-parsimonious VDJ recombination scenarios. In a later analysis, each TCR beta chain was defined by its CDR3 amino acid sequence together with its V-gene family, and reads lacking a unique V-gene family were excluded. As a way to deal with suspected cross-contamination and a sequencing artifact, a later analysis dropped under 600 nucleotide sequences that were highly shared and had low generation probability. For each public chain, a later analysis derived a clonal expansion index from normalized ranks of inferred template counts within each repertoire. A later analysis computed generation probabilities with a VDJ recombination model fitted to out-of-frame rearrangements, and checked the results against IGoR. Hypergeometric tests were used in a later analysis to score TCR-TCR, TCR-HLA and TCR-CMV co-occurrence, with a repertoire-size bias correction applied to the TCR pairs. False discovery rates were estimated in a later analysis by permuting HLA or CMV assignments 20 times. A later analysis grouped co-occurring TCRs with DBSCAN, adding TCRdist sequence similarity when clustering within HLA-allele-positive subsets. Co-occurrence clustering excluded repertoires with fewer than 30,000 or more than 120,000 public chains, plus five with anomalous nucleotide sharing. TCRdb carries this immuneACCESS record with in-frame sequences only. Its versions omit some clonotypes, under half of them owing to an unresolved V gene in the studies checked, with the rest unexplained. V and J calls plus clone size are reproduced from that table; the DNA served to infer D and trimming. The sample yields 150,000 to 200,000 clones; roughly 80% were counted once. The ten largest clones represent around 0.26% of the sample.

Based on the germline V gene (reference sequence), the CDR1 and CDR2 sequences are SEHNR and FQNEAQ. There are 15 amino acids in the CDR3, from cysteine to phenylalanine inclusive. The kept DNA is CDR3 alone, 45 bases in frame from the first base. For this chain, trimming is 5 bases at the V end and 4 bases at the J end, and the number of junction bases without a gene match is 7. The clonotype was recovered from a boy younger than 18 in good health and CMV-seronegative. The V gene is TRBV7-9 and the J gene is TRBJ2-5, with 10 bases in between that match TRBD1. Sequencing was performed on PBMCs. The encoded CDR3 is CASSDGQGVTETQYF. The DNA sequence is TGTGCCAGCAGCGACGGACAGGGGGTAACAGAGACCCAGTACTTC.